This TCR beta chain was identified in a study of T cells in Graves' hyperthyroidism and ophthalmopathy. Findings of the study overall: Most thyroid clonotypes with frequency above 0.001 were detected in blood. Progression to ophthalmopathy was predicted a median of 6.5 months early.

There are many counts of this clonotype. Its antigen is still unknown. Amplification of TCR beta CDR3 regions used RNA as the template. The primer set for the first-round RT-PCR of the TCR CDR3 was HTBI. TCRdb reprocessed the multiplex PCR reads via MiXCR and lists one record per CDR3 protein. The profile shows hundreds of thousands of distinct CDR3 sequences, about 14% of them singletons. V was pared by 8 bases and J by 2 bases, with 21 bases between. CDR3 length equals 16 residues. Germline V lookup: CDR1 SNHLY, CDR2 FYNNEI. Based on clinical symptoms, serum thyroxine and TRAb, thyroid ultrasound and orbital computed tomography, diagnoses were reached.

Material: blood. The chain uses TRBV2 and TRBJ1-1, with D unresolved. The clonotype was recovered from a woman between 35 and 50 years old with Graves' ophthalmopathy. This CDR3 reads CASRGLGSPLNTEAFF. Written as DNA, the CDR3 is TGTGCCAGCCGTGGACTCGGCAGCCCCTTAAACACTGAAGCTTTCTTT.